What follows is one TCR beta chain and its context. Its antigen is unknown. Trimming removed 4 bases from V and 4 bases from J, with 16 bases in between. CDR1 MNHEY and CDR2 SMNVEV come from the germline V gene (reference sequence). The CDR3 extends over 15 amino acids. The method was immunoSEQ multiplex PCR; TCRdb's version includes in-frame clones alone and lacks a portion of them. The data contain more than 150,000 clones, about 90% of them singletons. This entry belongs to a study of T cell responses to AZD1222 COVID-19 vaccine. Study findings and constraints: A mostly white British donor set with more females was recruited, and clonal diversity was possibly underestimated.

This clonotype was sampled from an adult in good health. Specimen: peripheral blood, collected on day 0 of AZD1222 vaccination. The gene calls are TRBV27 and TRBJ1-1, with a weak D call TRBD1 (6 bases). The CDR3 DNA sequence: TGTGCCAGCAGTTCTATTGACAGGAGGGGCACTGAAGCTTTCTTT. It specifies CASSSIDRRGTEAFF.